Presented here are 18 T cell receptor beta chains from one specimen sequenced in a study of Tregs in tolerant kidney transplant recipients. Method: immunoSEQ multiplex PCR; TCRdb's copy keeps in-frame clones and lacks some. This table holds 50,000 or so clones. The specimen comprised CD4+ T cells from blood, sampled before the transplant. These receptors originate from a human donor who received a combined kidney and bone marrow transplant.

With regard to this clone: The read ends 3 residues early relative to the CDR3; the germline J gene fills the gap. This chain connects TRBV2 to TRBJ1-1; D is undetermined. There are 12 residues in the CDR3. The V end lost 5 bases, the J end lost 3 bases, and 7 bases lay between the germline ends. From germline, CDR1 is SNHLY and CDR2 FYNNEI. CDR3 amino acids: CASSRVDTEAFF. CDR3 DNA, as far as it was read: TGTGCCAGCAGTCGGGTTGACACTGAA.

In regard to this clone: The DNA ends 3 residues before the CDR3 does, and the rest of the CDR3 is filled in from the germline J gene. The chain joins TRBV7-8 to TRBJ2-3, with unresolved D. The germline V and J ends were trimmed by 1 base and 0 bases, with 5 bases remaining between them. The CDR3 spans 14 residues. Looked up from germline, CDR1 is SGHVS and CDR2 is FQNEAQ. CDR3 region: CASSLVASTDTQYF. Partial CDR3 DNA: TGTGCCAGCAGCTTAGTGGCAAGCACAGATACG.

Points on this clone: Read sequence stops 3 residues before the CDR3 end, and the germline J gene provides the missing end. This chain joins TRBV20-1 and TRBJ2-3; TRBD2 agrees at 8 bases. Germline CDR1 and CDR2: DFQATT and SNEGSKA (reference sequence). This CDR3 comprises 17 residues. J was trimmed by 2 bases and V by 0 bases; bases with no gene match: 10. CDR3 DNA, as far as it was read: TGCAGTGCTAGAGATCTCCGTATAGCGGGACCCACAGATACG. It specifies CSARDLRIAGPTDT. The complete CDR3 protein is CSARDLRIAGPTDTQYF.

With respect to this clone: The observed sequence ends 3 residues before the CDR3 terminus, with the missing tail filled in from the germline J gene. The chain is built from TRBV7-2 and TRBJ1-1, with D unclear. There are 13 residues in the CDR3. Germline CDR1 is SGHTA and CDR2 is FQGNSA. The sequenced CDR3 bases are TGTGCCAGCAGCCAAGATCGTCAGAGAGAA. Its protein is CASSQDRQRE. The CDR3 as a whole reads CASSQDRQREAFF.

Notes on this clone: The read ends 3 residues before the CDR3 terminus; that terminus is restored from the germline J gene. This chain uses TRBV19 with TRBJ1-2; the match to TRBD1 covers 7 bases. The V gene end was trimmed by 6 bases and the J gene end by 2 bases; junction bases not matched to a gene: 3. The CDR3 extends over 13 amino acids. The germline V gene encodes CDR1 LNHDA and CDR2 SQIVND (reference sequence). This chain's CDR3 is CASRSGGNYGYTF. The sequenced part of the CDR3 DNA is TGTGCCAGTAGATCAGGGGGAAACTATGGC.

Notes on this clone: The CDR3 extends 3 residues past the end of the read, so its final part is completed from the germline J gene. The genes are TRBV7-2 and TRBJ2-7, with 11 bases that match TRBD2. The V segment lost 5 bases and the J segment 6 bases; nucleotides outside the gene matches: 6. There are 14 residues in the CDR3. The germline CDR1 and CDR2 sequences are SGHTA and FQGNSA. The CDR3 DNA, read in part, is TGTGCCAGCAGCCTGGGACTAGCGGTCGTCGAG. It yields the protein CASSLGLAVVE. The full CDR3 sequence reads CASSLGLAVVEQYF.

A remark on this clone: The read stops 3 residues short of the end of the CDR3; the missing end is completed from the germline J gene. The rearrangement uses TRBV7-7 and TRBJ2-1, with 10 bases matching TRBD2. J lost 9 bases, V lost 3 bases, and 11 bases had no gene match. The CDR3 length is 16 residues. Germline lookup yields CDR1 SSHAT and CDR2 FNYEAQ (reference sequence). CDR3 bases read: TGTGCCAGCAGCTTCCAACTAGCGGGGAATTCCGGTGAG. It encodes CASSFQLAGNSGE. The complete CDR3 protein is CASSFQLAGNSGEQFF.

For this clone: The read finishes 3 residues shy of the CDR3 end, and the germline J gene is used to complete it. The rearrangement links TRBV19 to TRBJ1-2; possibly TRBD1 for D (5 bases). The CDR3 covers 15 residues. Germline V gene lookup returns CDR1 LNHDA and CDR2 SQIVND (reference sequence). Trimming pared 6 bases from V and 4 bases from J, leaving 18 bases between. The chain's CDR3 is CASSEGGGELYGYTF. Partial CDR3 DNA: TGTGCCAGTAGCGAGGGAGGAGGGGAACTCTATGGC.

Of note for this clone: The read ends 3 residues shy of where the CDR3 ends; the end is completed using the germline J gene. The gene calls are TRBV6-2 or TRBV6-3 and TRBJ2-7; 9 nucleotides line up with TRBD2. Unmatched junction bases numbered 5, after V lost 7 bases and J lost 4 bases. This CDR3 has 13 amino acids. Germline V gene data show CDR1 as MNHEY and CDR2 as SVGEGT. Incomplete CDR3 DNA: TGTGCCAGCATCCCCAGCGGGGGGTACGAG. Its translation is CASIPSGGYE. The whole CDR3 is CASIPSGGYEQYF.

The CDR3 sequence: CASSSTTGDTEAFF. The covered CDR3 bases are TGTGCCAGCAGCTCTACGACAGGGGATACTGAA. The chain employs TRBV7-2 and TRBJ1-1; 8 bases agree with TRBD1. With the read ending 3 residues before the CDR3 end, the germline J gene is used to fill in that end. The CDR3 has 14 residues. Germline V gives CDR1 SGHTA, CDR2 FQGNSA. V gave up 4 bases and J gave up 5 bases; unmatched junction bases: 6. Variable domain in full (rest from reference TRBV7-2 and TRBJ1-1): GAGVSQSPSNKVTEKGKDVELRCDPISGHTALYWYRQSLGQGLEFLIYFQGNSAPDKSGLPSDRFSAERTGGSVSTLTIQRTQQEDSAVYLCASSSTTGDTEAFFGQGTRLTVV.

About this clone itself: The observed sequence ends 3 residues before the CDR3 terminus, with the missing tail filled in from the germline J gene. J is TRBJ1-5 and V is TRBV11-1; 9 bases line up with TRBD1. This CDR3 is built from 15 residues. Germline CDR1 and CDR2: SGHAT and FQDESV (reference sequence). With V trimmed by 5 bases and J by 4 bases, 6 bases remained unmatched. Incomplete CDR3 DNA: TGTGCCAGCAGCCTACCCGGACAGGGGAATCAGCCC. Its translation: CASSLPGQGNQP. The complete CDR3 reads CASSLPGQGNQPQHF. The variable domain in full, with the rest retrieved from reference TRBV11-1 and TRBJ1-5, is EAEVAQSPRYKITEKSQAVAFWCDPISGHATLYWYRQILGQGPELLVQFQDESVVDDSQLPKDRFSAERLKGVDSTLKIQPAELGDSAMYLCASSLPGQGNQPQHFGDGTRLSIL.

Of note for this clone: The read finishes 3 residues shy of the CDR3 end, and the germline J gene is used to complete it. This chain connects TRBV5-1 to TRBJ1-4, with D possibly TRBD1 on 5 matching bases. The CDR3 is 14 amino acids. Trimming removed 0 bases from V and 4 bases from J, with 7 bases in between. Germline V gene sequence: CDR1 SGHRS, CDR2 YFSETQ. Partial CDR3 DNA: TGCGCCAGCAGCTTGGGACAGCTTAATGAAAAA. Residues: CASSLGQLNEK. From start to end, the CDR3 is CASSLGQLNEKLFF.

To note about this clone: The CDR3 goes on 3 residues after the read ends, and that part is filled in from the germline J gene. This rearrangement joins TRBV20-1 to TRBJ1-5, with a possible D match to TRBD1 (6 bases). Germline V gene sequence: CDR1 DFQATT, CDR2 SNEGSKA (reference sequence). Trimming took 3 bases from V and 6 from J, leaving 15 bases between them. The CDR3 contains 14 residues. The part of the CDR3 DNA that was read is TGCAGTGCTAGCACAGGGAGGTACAGTCAGCCC. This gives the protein CSASTGRYSQP. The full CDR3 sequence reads CSASTGRYSQPQHF.

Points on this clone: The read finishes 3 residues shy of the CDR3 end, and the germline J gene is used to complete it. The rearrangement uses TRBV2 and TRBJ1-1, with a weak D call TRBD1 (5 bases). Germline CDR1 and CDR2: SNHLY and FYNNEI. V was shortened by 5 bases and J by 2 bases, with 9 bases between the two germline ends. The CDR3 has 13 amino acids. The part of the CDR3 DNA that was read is TGTGCCAGCAGTTCGGACACCAACACTGAA. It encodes CASSSDTNTE. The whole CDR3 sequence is CASSSDTNTEAFF.

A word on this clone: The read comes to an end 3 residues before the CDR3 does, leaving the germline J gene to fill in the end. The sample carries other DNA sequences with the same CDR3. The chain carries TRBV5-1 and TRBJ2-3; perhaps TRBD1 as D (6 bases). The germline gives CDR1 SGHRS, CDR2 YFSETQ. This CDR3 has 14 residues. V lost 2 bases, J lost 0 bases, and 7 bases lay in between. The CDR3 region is CASSFTGSTDTQYF. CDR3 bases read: TGCGCCAGCAGCTTCACAGGGAGCACAGATACG.

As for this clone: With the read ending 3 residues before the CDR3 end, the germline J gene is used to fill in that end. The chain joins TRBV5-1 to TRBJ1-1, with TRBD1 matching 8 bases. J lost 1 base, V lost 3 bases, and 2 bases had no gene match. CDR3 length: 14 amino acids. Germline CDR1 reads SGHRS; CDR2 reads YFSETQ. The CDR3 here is CASSSGTGNTEAFF. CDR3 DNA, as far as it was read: TGCGCCAGCAGCTCTGGGACAGGGAACACTGAA.

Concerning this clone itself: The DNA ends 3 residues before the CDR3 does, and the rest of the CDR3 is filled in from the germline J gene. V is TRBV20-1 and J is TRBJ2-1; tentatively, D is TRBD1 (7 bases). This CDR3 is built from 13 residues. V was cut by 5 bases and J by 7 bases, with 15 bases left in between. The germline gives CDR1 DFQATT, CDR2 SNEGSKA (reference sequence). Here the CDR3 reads CSAPRGAWNEQFF. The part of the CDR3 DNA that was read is TGCAGTGCTCCCAGGGGGGCTTGGAATGAG.

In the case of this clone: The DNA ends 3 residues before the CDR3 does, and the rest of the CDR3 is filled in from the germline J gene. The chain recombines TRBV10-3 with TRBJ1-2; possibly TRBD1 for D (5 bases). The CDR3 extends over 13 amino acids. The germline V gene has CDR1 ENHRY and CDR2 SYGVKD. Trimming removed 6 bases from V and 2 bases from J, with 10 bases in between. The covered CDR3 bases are TGTGCCATCAGCGACAGCCCCAACTATGGC. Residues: CAISDSPNYG. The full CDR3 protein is CAISDSPNYGYTF.